This section outlines one TCR beta chain sequence together with its context. This sample was included in a study of siplizumab effects on memory and regulatory T cells. Roughly 10^5 TCR templates underwent assay in each sample. Only in-frame clones appear in the TCRdb table, and some are missing; sequencing was by immunoSEQ multiplex PCR. The table includes tens of thousands of clones, around 80% detected once. Input material: memory CD4+ T cells sorted from blood. The sequence was obtained from a human donor in good health.

The CDR3 spells CATSRAPQPRGLMGGEQFF. The CDR3, as DNA: TGTGCCACCAGCAGAGCCCCCCAACCCCGGGGGCTTATGGGGGGGGAGCAGTTCTTC. V and J are TRBV15 and TRBJ2-1; possibly TRBD2 for D (7 bases). Germline V CDR1 and CDR2: LNHNV, YYDKDF (reference sequence). The CDR3 is 19 residues long. V shed 1 base and J shed 10 bases, with 29 bases lying between them.